The clone carrying this T cell receptor (beta chain) was seen many times. Subjects with ophthalmopathy showed a Clinical Activity Score no lower than 3, a NOSPECS grade no lower than 4, and a duration shorter than 3 months. This sample was taken from a study of T cells in Graves' hyperthyroidism and ophthalmopathy. V gave up 5 bases and J gave up 6 bases; unmatched junction bases: 6. CDR3 length equals 15 residues. Per the germline V gene, CDR1 is MNHNS and CDR2 is SASEGT. Authors of the study amplified TCR beta CDR3 regions from RNA transcripts. During a first-round RT-PCR of the TCR CDR3, the HTBI primer set was used. TCRdb redid the calling of the multiplex PCR reads with MiXCR, one entry per CDR3 protein. The table has about 400,000 distinct CDR3 sequences, about 15% seen once; the top ten hold approximately 19%.

This TCR came from a woman aged 55-69 years with Graves' ophthalmopathy. The sequenced sample consisted of blood. The V and J genes are TRBV6-1 and TRBJ2-7; 14 bases map to TRBD2. The CDR3 sequence: CASSMTSGRVGEQYF. The CDR3 DNA sequence: TGTGCCAGCAGTATGACTAGCGGGAGGGTTGGCGAGCAGTACTTC.